The clone carrying this T cell receptor (beta chain) was seen just once. This sample was taken from a study of cytomegalovirus exposure and HLA in healthy donors. The germline V gene encodes CDR1 LGHNA and CDR2 YSLEER. The CDR3 is 15 residues long. V was clipped by 1 base and J by 4 bases, with 14 bases between them. The primer mix had 60 Vbeta and 13 Jbeta primers. The repertoire was sequenced with immunoSEQ multiplex PCR; TCRdb's copy has only in-frame clones and lacks some. This table holds under 200,000 clones, over 70% found once. This sequence originates from a woman in her fifties or sixties in good health and CMV-seropositive. The rearrangement uses TRBV4-3 and TRBJ2-7, with a possible D match to TRBD2 (6 bases). Sequenced sample: PBMCs. The CDR3 protein is CASSQARSSGYEQYF. The DNA for the CDR3 is TGCGCCAGCAGCCAAGCCCGGTCCAGCGGGTACGAGCAGTACTTC.